This is a list of T cell receptor beta chains from one sample in a study of cytomegalovirus exposure and HLA in healthy donors. Assay used: immunoSEQ multiplex PCR; TCRdb lists only in-frame clones, some missing. The repertoire holds under 200,000 clones, with roughly 83% as singletons. The specimen sequenced was PBMCs. All receptors come from a woman between 50 and 59 years old in good health and CMV-seronegative. The CDR3 runs from the conserved cysteine through the conserved F or W. The D gene is left open where the match is weak. Clone sizes are given selectively: once, few, many, or a class where the clone is expanded.

len,j_gene,d_gene,v_gene,abundance,CDR3nt,CDR3aa
14,TRBJ2-7,-,TRBV6-5,-,TGTGCCAGCAGTTACCGGGCCAAGGGGGGGTGGCAGTACTTC,CASSYRAKGGWQYF
15,TRBJ1-2,-,TRBV28,-,TGTGCCAGCAGTTTGAGCGGGCGCTTTAATCATGGCTACACCTTC,CASSLSGRFNHGYTF
14,TRBJ1-5,-,TRBV10-2,-,TGCGCCAGCAGTGAGAGACCCCAGGTTCAGCCCCAGCATTTT,CASSERPQVQPQHF
13,TRBJ1-2,-,TRBV5-4,-,TGTGCCAGCAGCTTGGATTCGGCGGGGGGCTACACCTTC,CASSLDSAGGYTF
16,TRBJ2-3,TRBD2,TRBV19,-,TGTGCCAGTAGTATACTTCGCGGGAGAAGGGCAGATACGCAGTATTTT,CASSILRGRRADTQYF
15,TRBJ2-7,TRBD1,TRBV5-1,few,TGCGCCAGCAGCTTGTACGGGACAGGGATCTACGAGCAGTACTTC,CASSLYGTGIYEQYF
15,TRBJ1-4,-,TRBV7-2,-,TGTGCCAGCAGCCGGGGGGCAACAACTAATGAAAAACTGTTTTTT,CASSRGATTNEKLFF
15,TRBJ1-1,TRBD1,TRBV19,-,TGTGCCAGTAGTATAGATGGACAGGCGAACACTGAAGCTTTCTTT,CASSIDGQANTEAFF
14,TRBJ2-1,TRBD2,TRBV5-1,-,TGCGCCAGCAGCCCGCTAGCGGGATTCAATGAGCAGTTCTTC,CASSPLAGFNEQFF
14,TRBJ2-7,-,TRBV9,once,TGTGCCAGCAGCACCGACGGGAGATCCTACGAGCAGTACTTC,CASSTDGRSYEQYF
13,TRBJ1-4,-,TRBV7-9,-,TGTTCCAGCAGTCCCGGGGGATTTGAAAAACTGTTTTTT,CSSSPGGFEKLFF
13,TRBJ2-5,-,TRBV28,-,TGTGCCAGCAGCTCAGGGTACGGAGAGACCCAGTACTTC,CASSSGYGETQYF
18,TRBJ2-1,TRBD2,TRBV7-2,-,TGTGCCAGCAGCTTTGCCCCGCGAGCGGGAGTCTCCTACAATGAGCAGTTCTTC,CASSFAPRAGVSYNEQFF
17,TRBJ1-6,-,TRBV7-2,-,TGTGCCAGCAGCCGAGACAGGCCTAGCTCCTATAATTCACCCCTCCACTTT,CASSRDRPSSYNSPLHF
16,TRBJ2-5,TRBD1,TRBV5-1,few,TGCGCCAGCAGCTTGGAGGGGCAGGGGGTGAAAGAGACCCAGTACTTC,CASSLEGQGVKETQYF
13,TRBJ1-2,-,TRBV7-9,-,TGTGCCAGCAGCCCCCCAGGCCGCTATGGCTACACCTTC,CASSPPGRYGYTF
15,TRBJ2-6,-,TRBV27,-,TGTGCCAGCAGTGATCAGGGCTCTGGGGCCAACGTCCTGACTTTC,CASSDQGSGANVLTF
15,TRBJ2-2,-,TRBV30,-,TGTGCCTGGAGTGTAAATCCGGGGGGCCTCGGGGAGCTGTTTTTT,CAWSVNPGGLGELFF
14,TRBJ2-7,-,TRBV7-2,-,TGTGCCAGCAAAAAAGATATAGCAGCATACGAGCAGTACTTC,CASKKDIAAYEQYF
13,TRBJ1-2,-,TRBV7-9,-,TGTTCCAGCAGCTCAGACCGGGGCTATGGCTACACCTTC,CSSSSDRGYGYTF